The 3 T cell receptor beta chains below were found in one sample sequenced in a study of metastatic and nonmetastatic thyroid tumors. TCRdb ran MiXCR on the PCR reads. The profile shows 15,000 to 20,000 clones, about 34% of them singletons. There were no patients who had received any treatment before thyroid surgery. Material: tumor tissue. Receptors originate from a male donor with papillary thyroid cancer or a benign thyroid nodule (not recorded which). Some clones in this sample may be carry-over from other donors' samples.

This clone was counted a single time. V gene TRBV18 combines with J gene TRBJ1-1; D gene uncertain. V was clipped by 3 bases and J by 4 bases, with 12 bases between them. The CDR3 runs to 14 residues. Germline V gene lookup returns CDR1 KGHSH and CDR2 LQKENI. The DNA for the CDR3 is TGTGCCAGCTCACCTCCGGCTCATAGCACTGAAGCTTTCTTT. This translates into CASSPPAHSTEAFF.

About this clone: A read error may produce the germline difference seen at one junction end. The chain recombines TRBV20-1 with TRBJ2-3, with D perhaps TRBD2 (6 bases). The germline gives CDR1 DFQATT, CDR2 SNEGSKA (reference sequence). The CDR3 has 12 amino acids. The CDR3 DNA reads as TGCAGTGCTCCCGGGAGCATAGATACGCAGTATTTT. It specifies CSAPGSIDTQYF.

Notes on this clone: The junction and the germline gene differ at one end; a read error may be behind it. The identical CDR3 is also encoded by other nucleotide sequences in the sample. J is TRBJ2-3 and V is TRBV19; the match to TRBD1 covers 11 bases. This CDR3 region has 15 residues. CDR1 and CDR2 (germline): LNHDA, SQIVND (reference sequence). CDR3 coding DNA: TGCGCCAGTAGTACCTGGGACAGGGGGTCGGATACGCAGTATTTT. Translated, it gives CASSTWDRGSDTQYF.